The entry that follows covers one T cell receptor beta chain sequence. Antigen specificity is unknown. The data belong to a study of neoadjuvant nivolumab and ipilimumab in lung cancer. Study-wide context: Patients got nivolumab 3 mg/kg on days 1, 15 and 29; combination added ipilimumab 1 mg/kg day 1.

Overall study findings and caveats: Higher pretherapy blood TCR richness went with higher resected-tumor richness. Only two of four nivolumab-treated tumors gained richness and clonality by surgery. TCR richness and clonality were higher in tumors than adjacent uninvolved lung.

CDR3 size: 18 residues. In germline, CDR1 is SGHVS, CDR2 FQNEAQ. Trimming at V came to 3 bases and at J to 0 bases, leaving 4 bases not matched to a gene. Profiling relied on immunoSEQ multiplex PCR, and the TCRdb table lists in-frame clones only, not all of them. Here the sample spans 24,000 or so clones, 80% being singletons. The chain has TRBV7-8 and TRBJ2-2; 13 bases are shared with TRBD2. Material: peripheral blood, obtained before neoadjuvant nivolumab, alone or with ipilimumab. This receptor was obtained from an adult with non-small cell lung cancer. CDR3 region: CASSFRLAGGSNTGELFF. As DNA, the CDR3 is TGTGCCAGCAGCTTTAGACTAGCGGGGGGTTCGAACACCGGGGAGCTGTTTTTT. Full variable domain (rest looked up from reference TRBV7-8 and TRBJ2-2): GAGVSQSPRYKVAKRGQDVALRCDPISGHVSLFWYQQALGQGPEFLTYFQNEAQLDKSGLPSDRFFAERPEGSVSTLKIQRTQQEDSAVYLCASSFRLAGGSNTGELFFGEGSRLTVL.